This T cell receptor beta chain was sequenced for a study of cytomegalovirus exposure and HLA in healthy donors. In the study overall: Samples from HLA-typed donors yielded about 85 million unique TCRs in an early data release. Genotyping showed 81% of over 350 donors falling in the Caucasian-associated ancestry cluster.

V was pared by 3 bases and J by 2 bases, with 17 bases between. This CDR3 spans 17 amino acids. CDR1 is LNHDA, CDR2 SQIVND, per germline (reference sequence). The PCR contained 60 Vbeta and 13 Jbeta primers. TCRdb's table, derived via immunoSEQ multiplex PCR, lists solely in-frame clones and lacks some. This table holds roughly 120,000 clones. Sequenced input: PBMCs. The receptor's source is a man aged 18 to 29 in good health and CMV-seronegative. The chain is built from TRBV19 and TRBJ1-5; maybe TRBD1 (5 bases). The CDR3 coding sequence is TGTGCCAGTAGTATCTTTCTAGGGGCCTGGGGCAATCAGCCCCAGCATTTT. It translates to CASSIFLGAWGNQPQHF.